The 32 T cell receptor beta chains below come from one sample, sequenced in a study of PD-1 blockade in classical Hodgkin lymphoma. Libraries were prepared by immunoSEQ multiplex PCR; TCRdb keeps only in-frame clonotypes and omits some of them. This sample has about 20,000 clones; around three quarters occur once, and the top ten carry more than 35%. Regarding time point: cycle 4 day 1 (C4D1), after less than 7 weeks of nivolumab. Brentuximab vedotin exposure varied, and every patient relapsed after autologous stem cell transplantation. The material sequenced was peripheral blood mononuclear cells (PBMCs), taken before the fourth cycle of nivolumab. Receptors were obtained from a human donor with classical Hodgkin lymphoma.

The chain recombines TRBV23-1 with TRBJ1-6, with D possibly being TRBD1 (5 bases). TRBV23-1 is marked as an open reading frame, function uncertain. The CDR3 spans 14 residues. V was clipped by 10 bases and J by 7 bases, with 17 bases between them. The CDR3 region is CAIYPQGGNSPLHF. The CDR3, as DNA: TGCGCCATATACCCCCAGGGTGGAAATTCACCCCTCCACTTT.

Only one count was recorded for this clone. The chain is built from TRBV30 and TRBJ2-2, with D possibly TRBD1 on 5 matching bases. Trimming left V 4 bases short and J 4 bases short, with 13 bases between. CDR3 length: 14 residues. Looked up from germline, CDR1 is GTSNPN and CDR2 is SVGIG (reference sequence). The CDR3 DNA reads TGTGCCTGGAAGTCGGACATTTCCACCGGGGAGCTGTTTTTT. Residues: CAWKSDISTGELFF. Using reference TRBV30 and TRBJ2-2 for the parts outside the CDR3, the full variable domain is SQTIHQWPATLVQPVGSPLSLECTVEGTSNPNLYWYRQAAGRGLQLLFYSVGIGQISSEVPQNLSASRPQDRQFILSSKKLLLSDSGFYLCAWKSDISTGELFFGEGSRLTVL.

CDR3 region: CASSFYPGSSYEQYF. The CDR3 DNA follows: TGTGCCAGCAGCTTTTATCCCGGGAGCTCCTACGAGCAGTACTTC. J is TRBJ2-7 and V is TRBV7-9; possibly TRBD2 for D (6 bases). Looked up from germline, CDR1 is SEHNR and CDR2 is FQNEAQ (reference sequence). This CDR3 contains 15 residues. V shed 3 bases and J shed 0 bases, with 12 bases lying between them. Complete variable domain (other parts from reference TRBV7-9 and TRBJ2-7): DTGVSQNPRHKITKRGQNVTFRCDPISEHNRLYWYRQTLGQGPEFLTYFQNEAQLEKSRLLSDRFSAERPKGSFSTLEIQRTEQGDSAMYLCASSFYPGSSYEQYFGPGTRLTVT.

This clone was counted a single time. The genes are TRBV7-9 and TRBJ2-1, with 10 positions matching TRBD2. Germline CDR1 is SEHNR and CDR2 is FQNEAQ (reference sequence). There are 18 residues in the CDR3. V was pared by 5 bases and J by 1 base, with 11 bases of the junction left unmatched. CDR3 DNA sequence: TGTGCCAGCAGCACCTACTCTAGCGGGAGAGGGTCCTACAATGAGCAGTTCTTC. As protein: CASSTYSSGRGSYNEQFF.

Turning to this clone: This sample also contains other DNA sequences that code for the same CDR3. This chain links TRBV7-9 with TRBJ2-1; no clear D. The length of the CDR3 is 11 residues. V lost 5 bases and J lost 7, with 6 bases in between. Germline values: CDR1 SEHNR, CDR2 FQNEAQ (reference sequence). The CDR3 sequence is CASSPRNEQFF. The DNA of the CDR3 is TGTGCCAGCAGCCCTAGGAATGAGCAGTTCTTC.

The genes are TRBV2 and TRBJ1-1; D is perhaps TRBD1 (5 bases). Per the germline V gene, CDR1 is SNHLY and CDR2 is FYNNEI. Between the trimmed V and J ends, which lost 7 bases and 3 bases, there was a span of 18 bases. The CDR3 has 15 amino acids. The CDR3 bases are TGTGCCAGCATCTCCGGAGAGGGGTTTCACACTGAAGCTTTCTTT. Translated, it gives CASISGEGFHTEAFF.

The chain recombines TRBV6-6 with TRBJ1-6; D possibly corresponds to TRBD1 (6 bases). This CDR3 is 13 amino acids long. Germline assignment: CDR1 MNHNY and CDR2 SVGAGI (reference sequence). V was pared by 10 bases and J by 8 bases, with 15 bases between. Written as DNA, the CDR3 is TGTGCCACCCAGGCAGGGGACCATTCACCCCTCCACTTT. Translation gives CATQAGDHSPLHF.

This clone has more than one count but fewer than ten. The CDR3 DNA follows: TGTGCCAGCAGCTTGGACAGCGGAAACTACGAGCAGTACTTC. As protein: CASSLDSGNYEQYF. The chain combines TRBV7-9 with TRBJ2-7, with D possibly TRBD1 on 6 matching bases. V lost 3 bases to trimming and J lost 3 bases, with 12 bases between them. Germline assignment: CDR1 SEHNR and CDR2 FQNEAQ (reference sequence). The CDR3 spans 14 residues.

This rearrangement joins TRBV6-5 to TRBJ2-7, with 10 bases fitting TRBD1. This CDR3 comprises 16 residues. Germline CDR1 MNHEY, CDR2 SVGAGI. With 4 bases clipped from V and 3 bases from J, the junction kept 9 bases outside the gene matches. The CDR3 DNA sequence: TGTGCCAGCAGTTCACCACCGGGACAGGGGATCTACGAGCAGTACTTC. It codes for CASSSPPGQGIYEQYF.

The chain links TRBV19 to TRBJ1-5; TRBD1 agrees at 9 bases. Per germline, CDR1 LNHDA and CDR2 SQIVND (reference sequence). V was pared by 5 bases and J by 9 bases, with 11 bases of the junction left unmatched. The CDR3 consists of 15 residues. The chain's CDR3 is CASSPGTGSFGPQHF. CDR3 nucleotide sequence: TGTGCCAGTAGTCCCGGGACAGGGTCGTTTGGGCCCCAGCATTTT.

This rearrangement joins TRBV5-1 to TRBJ1-1, with TRBD1 identical over 8 bases. Germline V CDR1 and CDR2: SGHRS, YFSETQ. The CDR3 sequence is 15 residues long. The trim removed 2 bases at V and 0 bases at J, leaving 3 bases unmatched. CDR3 DNA: TGCGCCAGCAGCTTTACGGGACAGGTGAACACTGAAGCTTTCTTT. Its protein product is CASSFTGQVNTEAFF. Complete variable domain (other parts from reference TRBV5-1 and TRBJ1-1): KAGVTQTPRYLIKTRGQQVTLSCSPISGHRSVSWYQQTPGQGLQFLFEYFSETQRNKGNFPGRFSGRQFSNSRSEMNVSTLELGDSALYLCASSFTGQVNTEAFFGQGTRLTVV.

CDR3 nucleotide sequence: TGTGCCAGCAGTTACCCGGGACAGGGGAACACTGAAGCTTTCTTT. It specifies CASSYPGQGNTEAFF. This chain links TRBV5-6 with TRBJ1-1, with 9 bases lining up with TRBD1. The CDR3 is 15 residues long. The V gene end was trimmed by 5 bases and the J gene end by 1 base; junction bases not matched to a gene: 6. Per the germline V gene, CDR1 is SGHDT and CDR2 is YYEEEE.

This sequence joins TRBV5-1 and TRBJ1-5; D not resolved. This CDR3 has 13 residues. Germline loops: CDR1 SGHRS, CDR2 YFSETQ. V was pared by 4 bases and J by 5 bases, with 10 bases between. The CDR3 nucleotides are TGCGCCAGCAGCCTTATTGGTGATCAGCCCCAGCATTTT. It encodes CASSLIGDQPQHF. The whole variable domain, remainder taken from reference TRBV5-1 and TRBJ1-5, is KAGVTQTPRYLIKTRGQQVTLSCSPISGHRSVSWYQQTPGQGLQFLFEYFSETQRNKGNFPGRFSGRQFSNSRSEMNVSTLELGDSALYLCASSLIGDQPQHFGDGTRLSIL.

The chain couples TRBV6-1 to TRBJ1-1, with D hard to call. V was pared by 2 bases and J by 0 bases, with 7 bases between. The CDR3 has 14 amino acids. Germline CDR1 MNHNS, CDR2 SASEGT. The DNA of the CDR3 is TGTGCCAGCAGTGAATCACCATTGAACACTGAAGCTTTCTTT. Translating it yields CASSESPLNTEAFF.

The CDR3 reads CACIQGNEQYF. CDR3 in DNA: TGTGCCTGCATACAGGGGAACGAGCAGTACTTC. The chain has TRBV30 and TRBJ2-7; the match to TRBD1 covers 7 bases. CDR1 and CDR2 (germline): GTSNPN, SVGIG (reference sequence). Unmatched junction bases numbered 4, after V lost 6 bases and J lost 5 bases. This CDR3 is 11 amino acids long.

This rearrangement joins TRBV7-2 to TRBJ2-1; D gene unclear. The CDR3 is 17 amino acids. Germline assignment: CDR1 SGHTA and CDR2 FQGNSA. The ends were cut back, 1 base at V and 4 bases at J, with 17 bases in the middle. In DNA, the CDR3 is TGTGCCAGCAGCTTAGAGGCTAGGCCCCTCGGGTACAATGAGCAGTTCTTC. This sequence encodes CASSLEARPLGYNEQFF.

The chain employs TRBV7-9 and TRBJ2-2; 9 positions match TRBD2. V shed 3 bases and J 4 bases; nucleotides not matched to a gene: 3. The CDR3 length is 15 residues. From germline, CDR1 is SEHNR and CDR2 FQNEAQ (reference sequence). CDR3 amino acids: CASSFAGGATGELFF. In DNA, the CDR3 is TGTGCCAGCAGCTTCGCGGGGGGGGCCACCGGGGAGCTGTTTTTT. Using reference TRBV7-9 and TRBJ2-2 for the parts outside the CDR3, the full variable domain is DTGVSQNPRHKITKRGQNVTFRCDPISEHNRLYWYRQTLGQGPEFLTYFQNEAQLEKSRLLSDRFSAERPKGSFSTLEIQRTEQGDSAMYLCASSFAGGATGELFFGEGSRLTVL.

V gene TRBV7-8 combines with J gene TRBJ2-3, with D hard to call. Between the trimmed V and J ends, which lost 3 bases and 0 bases, there was a span of 1 base. CDR1 is SGHVS, CDR2 FQNEAQ, per germline. This CDR3 spans 12 amino acids. This CDR3 is CASSLSTDTQYF. The CDR3 bases are TGTGCCAGCAGCTTGAGCACAGATACGCAGTATTTT.

Relative to its sample, this clone is medium-sized. V and J are TRBV28 and TRBJ1-1, with a tentative D call TRBD1 (6 bases). From germline, CDR1 is MDHEN and CDR2 SYDVKM. The CDR3 runs to 15 residues. V lost 5 bases, J lost 1 base, and 14 bases lay in between. The CDR3 nucleotides read TGTGCCAGCAGTCTCCGCCAGACAGGGAACACTGAAGCTTTCTTT. It specifies CASSLRQTGNTEAFF.

This chain links TRBV16 with TRBJ2-7, with D possibly called TRBD1 or TRBD2 (5 bases each). Germline V CDR1 and CDR2: KGHSY, FQNENV. CDR3 length: 12 amino acids. Trimming took off 2 bases at V and 6 bases at J, with 8 bases between the two ends. Written as DNA, the CDR3 is TGTGCCAGCAGCCAAGGGGACGGCGAGCAGTACTTC. This codes for CASSQGDGEQYF.

V gene TRBV6-1 combines with J gene TRBJ1-2; no definite D call. The germline V and J ends were trimmed by 3 bases and 13 bases, with 12 bases remaining between them. The CDR3 contains 11 residues. Germline V gene sequence: CDR1 MNHNS, CDR2 SASEGT. The CDR3, as DNA: TGTGCCAGCAGTGACAACAGACCCGCCACCTTC. Protein product: CASSDNRPATF.

The genes are TRBV11-2 and TRBJ2-2, with 7 bases fitting TRBD2. This CDR3 contains 15 residues. Germline values: CDR1 SGHAT, CDR2 FQNNGV. With 1 base clipped from V and 4 bases from J, the junction kept 3 bases outside the gene matches. This chain's CDR3 is CASSLGVAGTGELFF. Written as DNA, the CDR3 is TGTGCCAGCAGCTTAGGTGTAGCGGGCACCGGGGAGCTGTTTTTT.

V usage is TRBV30 and J usage is TRBJ1-5; 8 bases agree with TRBD1. Germline trimming cut 7 bases from V and 5 bases from J; bases unmatched to any gene: 7. Germline loops: CDR1 GTSNPN, CDR2 SVGIG (reference sequence). This CDR3 region has 13 residues. DNA for the CDR3: TGTGCCTTTACACAGGGGGGGGATCAGCCCCAGCATTTT. As protein: CAFTQGGDQPQHF. The full variable domain, with the rest looked up from reference TRBV30 and TRBJ1-5, is SQTIHQWPATLVQPVGSPLSLECTVEGTSNPNLYWYRQAAGRGLQLLFYSVGIGQISSEVPQNLSASRPQDRQFILSSKKLLLSDSGFYLCAFTQGGDQPQHFGDGTRLSIL.

The chain joins TRBV7-9 to TRBJ1-1; TRBD1 might be the D (6 bases). Per the germline V gene, CDR1 is SEHNR and CDR2 is FQNEAQ (reference sequence). V lost 1 base to trimming and J lost 14 bases, with 17 bases between them. This CDR3 has 13 amino acids. The CDR3 nucleotides are TGTGCCAGCAGCTTAGACGGGGGCGCGTTGGGATTCTTT. Translating gives CASSLDGGALGFF.

This clone is medium-sized (0.01 to 0.1%) by share. Other nucleotide sequences from this sample produce the same CDR3. The chain has TRBV4-1 and TRBJ1-4; D is uncertain. The CDR3 totals 13 residues. Germline values: CDR1 MGHRA, CDR2 YSYEKL. The V and J ends lost 2 bases and 8 bases respectively, with 9 bases between them. DNA for the CDR3: TGCGCCAGCAGCCAAAGTCGGGGAGAAAAACTGTTTTTT. Translation: CASSQSRGEKLFF.

The gene calls are TRBV19 and TRBJ2-1; D tentatively fits TRBD1 or TRBD2 (6 bases each). The V end lost 7 bases, the J end lost 4 bases, and 23 bases lay between the germline ends. CDR3 length: 17 amino acids. Looked up from germline, CDR1 is LNHDA and CDR2 is SQIVND (reference sequence). The CDR3 spells CASKRNVGGSFYNEQFF. The CDR3 nucleotides read TGTGCCAGTAAAAGGAACGTAGGGGGGTCCTTTTACAATGAGCAGTTCTTC.

In regard to this clone: Additional DNA sequences in this sample encode the identical CDR3. This chain connects TRBV15 to TRBJ2-7, with D uncertain. The V end was cut by 0 bases, the J end by 2 bases, with 5 bases between. The CDR3 has 13 amino acids. CDR1 and CDR2 from the germline V gene are LNHNV and YYDKDF (reference sequence). This chain's CDR3 is CATSRDLTYEQYF. The CDR3, as DNA: TGTGCCACCAGCAGAGATCTGACCTACGAGCAGTACTTC.

V usage is TRBV2 and J usage is TRBJ1-5; the D gene is possibly TRBD1 (5 bases). Trimming pared 4 bases from V and 7 bases from J, leaving 8 bases between. Germline V CDR1 and CDR2: SNHLY, FYNNEI. The CDR3 runs 12 residues. Here the CDR3 reads CASSVGAQPQHF. The CDR3 bases are TGTGCCAGCAGTGTTGGGGCACAGCCCCAGCATTTT.

The chain joins TRBV4-3 to TRBJ2-2; D call uncertain. Trimming cost V 3 bases and J 3 bases, with 14 bases left between them. From germline, CDR1 is LGHNA and CDR2 YSLEER. There are 16 residues in the CDR3. The CDR3 loop reads CASSHRRITDTGELFF. DNA of the CDR3: TGCGCCAGCAGCCACCGGCGGATTACGGACACCGGGGAGCTGTTTTTT.

V gene TRBV7-9 combines with J gene TRBJ2-1, with 8 bases that match TRBD2. The CDR3 runs 15 residues. Germline V gives CDR1 SEHNR, CDR2 FQNEAQ (reference sequence). Unmatched junction bases numbered 10, after V lost 5 bases and J lost 7 bases. Here the CDR3 reads CASSPVREVRNEQFF. The CDR3, as DNA: TGTGCCAGCAGCCCCGTGCGGGAGGTTCGGAATGAGCAGTTCTTC.

The rearrangement joins TRBV6-6 to TRBJ1-2; D not resolved. V gave up 0 bases and J gave up 6 bases, with 14 bases separating them. Germline V gives CDR1 MNHNY, CDR2 SVGAGI (reference sequence). The CDR3 totals 15 residues. The CDR3 loop reads CASSYSIRGPNGYTF. Written as DNA, the CDR3 is TGTGCCAGCAGTTACTCGATTCGGGGTCCCAATGGCTACACCTTC.

The chain has TRBV10-3 and TRBJ1-2; D not resolved. Germline V gives CDR1 ENHRY, CDR2 SYGVKD. The CDR3 has 18 residues. The germline V and J ends were trimmed by 0 bases and 3 bases, with 20 bases remaining between them. The CDR3 loop is CAISESFRLLGEDYGYTF. CDR3 nucleotide sequence: TGTGCCATCAGTGAGTCCTTCAGGCTGCTTGGGGAAGACTATGGCTACACCTTC.